Below are 32 T cell receptor beta chains sequenced from a single sample in a study of blood T cell repertoires in COVID-19. The data were produced by immunoSEQ multiplex PCR, yet TCRdb's version contains in-frame clones alone and is incomplete. The table includes about 270,000 clones, approximately 90% detected once. Sequences were obtained from PBMCs or T cells enriched from blood (not recorded which). Every receptor here comes from a man between 35 and 55 years old who had been exposed to COVID-19.

The chain carries TRBV5-1 and TRBJ2-3; 8 bases are a match to TRBD2. The CDR3 runs 18 residues. Germline lookup yields CDR1 SGHRS and CDR2 YFSETQ. J gave up 3 bases and V 0 bases, and 12 bases lay outside the gene matches. The CDR3 loop is CASSLGASSGRLTDTQYF. Here the CDR3 DNA reads TGCGCCAGCAGCTTGGGGGCTTCTAGCGGGCGTTTGACAGATACGCAGTATTTT.

The gene calls are TRBV4-3 and TRBJ2-5; 7 positions match TRBD2. The CDR3 consists of 15 residues. Germline lookup yields CDR1 LGHNA and CDR2 YSLEER. V trimming: 3 bases; J trimming: 3 bases; junction bases outside the gene matches: 7. The DNA for the CDR3 is TGCGCCAGCAGCCAGGGTGCGGGAGAAAAAGAGACCCAGTACTTC. This gives the protein CASSQGAGEKETQYF.

J is TRBJ1-4 and V is TRBV5-1; weak D call: TRBD1 (6 bases). Trimming removed 5 bases from V and 3 bases from J, with 14 bases in between. The CDR3 runs 15 residues. Per germline, CDR1 SGHRS and CDR2 YFSETQ. The CDR3 bases are TGCGCCAGCAGGCCTCAGGGGACGGCTAATGAAAAACTGTTTTTT. The encoded protein is CASRPQGTANEKLFF.

The rearrangement links TRBV7-9 to TRBJ1-2; 7 bases match TRBD1. Per germline, CDR1 SEHNR and CDR2 FQNEAQ (reference sequence). CDR3 length: 15 amino acids. The V and J ends lost 5 bases and 11 bases, in that order; junction bases with no gene match: 17. The CDR3 here is CASSLRVDRVVPYTF. DNA of the CDR3: TGTGCCAGCAGCCTACGAGTAGACAGGGTTGTTCCGTACACCTTC.

This clone came up once. This chain joins TRBV7-9 and TRBJ1-4; 7 bases align to TRBD1. CDR3 length: 15 residues. V was pared by 4 bases and J by 4 bases, with 6 bases of the junction left unmatched. Germline CDR1 SEHNR, CDR2 FQNEAQ (reference sequence). CDR3 sequence (DNA): TGTGCCAGCAGCTCAAAGGGACAGTTTAATGAAAAACTGTTTTTT. Translation gives CASSSKGQFNEKLFF. Variable domain in full (rest from reference TRBV7-9 and TRBJ1-4): DTGVSQNPRHKITKRGQNVTFRCDPISEHNRLYWYRQTLGQGPEFLTYFQNEAQLEKSRLLSDRFSAERPKGSFSTLEIQRTEQGDSAMYLCASSSKGQFNEKLFFGSGTQLSVL.

The chain recombines TRBV6-5 with TRBJ2-4; possibly TRBD2 for D (5 bases). Between the trimmed V and J ends, which lost 8 bases and 0 bases, there was a span of 11 bases. CDR1 is MNHEY, CDR2 SVGAGI, per germline. CDR3 length: 14 residues. The CDR3 loop reads CASEGELAKNIQYF. In DNA form, the CDR3 reads TGTGCCAGCGAGGGCGAGCTAGCCAAAAACATTCAGTACTTC.

V gene TRBV30 combines with J gene TRBJ2-1, with D perhaps TRBD2 (6 bases). The germline CDR1 and CDR2 sequences are GTSNPN and SVGIG (reference sequence). There are 18 residues in the CDR3. Trimming left V 3 bases short and J 4 bases short, with 25 bases between. The CDR3 DNA follows: TGTGCCTGGAGGAAAAGGACTACTAAAATGGGGATGTACAATGAGCAGTTCTTC. Encoded protein: CAWRKRTTKMGMYNEQFF.

The chain couples TRBV13 to TRBJ2-7, with a weak D call TRBD2 (6 bases). CDR1 PRHDT and CDR2 FYEKMQ come from the germline V gene (reference sequence). The CDR3 contains 15 residues. Between the trimmed V and J ends, which lost 2 bases and 3 bases, there was a span of 14 bases. CDR3 residues: CASSLNEGRIYEQYF. DNA for the CDR3: TGTGCCAGCAGCTTAAATGAGGGGAGGATCTACGAGCAGTACTTC.

The V and J genes are TRBV10-1 and TRBJ1-1; 10 nucleotides align to TRBD1. Looked up from germline, CDR1 is WNHNN and CDR2 is SYGVQD (reference sequence). V trimming: 0 bases; J trimming: 5 bases; junction bases outside the gene matches: 3. CDR3 length equals 15 residues. As DNA, the CDR3 is TGCGCCAGCAGTGAGTCCAGGGACAGGGGAACTGAAGCTTTCTTT. Translation gives CASSESRDRGTEAFF.

V usage is TRBV6-6 and J usage is TRBJ1-3; D is ambiguous. Germline V CDR1 and CDR2: MNHNY, SVGAGI (reference sequence). Trimming removed 7 bases from V and 4 bases from J, with 11 bases in between. The CDR3 covers 13 residues. CDR3 residues: CASTPSGGNTIYF. As DNA, the CDR3 is TGTGCCAGCACCCCCTCGGGAGGAAACACCATATATTTT.

The rearrangement uses TRBV5-4 and TRBJ2-2; D uncertain. Germline loops: CDR1 SGHNT, CDR2 YYREEE (reference sequence). The CDR3 spans 14 residues. With 0 bases removed from V and 1 base from J, the gap between germline ends came to 4 bases. The CDR3 coding sequence is TGTGCCAGCAGCTTGGGACTGAACACCGGGGAGCTGTTTTTT. Translating it yields CASSLGLNTGELFF.

This clone showed up just once. The V gene is TRBV5-1, the J gene TRBJ1-1; D is unresolved. Germline CDR1 and CDR2: SGHRS and YFSETQ. The CDR3 has 14 residues. The V end lost 5 bases, the J end lost 5 bases, and 16 bases lay between the germline ends. CDR3: CASRILLGRTEAFF. For the CDR3, the DNA is TGCGCCAGCAGGATCCTTTTAGGGAGGACTGAAGCTTTCTTT.

This sequence joins TRBV9 and TRBJ1-3; D is unresolved. The V gene's germline CDR1 is SGDLS and CDR2 YYNGEE. This CDR3 has 15 amino acids. V was cut by 0 bases and J by 0 bases, with 7 bases left in between. The CDR3 region has the DNA TGTGCCAGCAGCGTAGACGGGTTCTCTGGAAACACCATATATTTT. Translation: CASSVDGFSGNTIYF.

The chain joins TRBV27 to TRBJ1-2; TRBD1 agrees at 7 bases. Germline V gives CDR1 MNHEY, CDR2 SMNVEV (reference sequence). CDR3 length: 14 residues. V dropped 2 bases and J dropped 6; count of bases not matched to a gene: 6. The CDR3 region is CASSLLGGHDGYTF. The CDR3 DNA reads as TGTGCCAGCAGTTTACTAGGGGGCCACGATGGCTACACCTTC.

The chain has TRBV19 and TRBJ2-3; maybe TRBD2 (6 bases). Germline V gives CDR1 LNHDA, CDR2 SQIVND (reference sequence). Between the trimmed V and J ends, which lost 6 bases and 2 bases, there was a span of 12 bases. The CDR3 has 14 amino acids. In DNA form, the CDR3 reads TGTGCCAGTAGCCAGCGGGTTTCCACAGATACGCAGTATTTT. Protein: CASSQRVSTDTQYF.

V is TRBV30 and J is TRBJ2-7, with TRBD2 as a possible D gene (6 bases). This CDR3 spans 12 amino acids. Germline CDR1 and CDR2: GTSNPN and SVGIG (reference sequence). V was pared by 1 base and J by 3 bases, with 7 bases between. The CDR3 reads CAWSGGDYEQYF. CDR3 nucleotides: TGTGCCTGGAGTGGGGGGGACTACGAGCAGTACTTC.

The V call is TRBV5-4, the J call TRBJ2-3; 9 bases agree with TRBD2. The CDR3 is 16 residues long. J was trimmed by 1 base and V by 4 bases; bases with no gene match: 7. CDR1 is SGHNT and CDR2 is YYREEE in the germline V gene (reference sequence). The CDR3 sequence is CASSTASGERTDTQYF. The DNA for the CDR3 is TGTGCCAGCAGCACAGCTAGCGGGGAACGCACAGATACGCAGTATTTT.

The table lists this clone with a count of one. The chain recombines TRBV27 with TRBJ2-1; tentative D call: TRBD2 (5 bases). The length of the CDR3 is 14 residues. V was pared by 6 bases and J by 2 bases, with 11 bases between. Germline V gives CDR1 MNHEY, CDR2 SMNVEV (reference sequence). CDR3 sequence reads: CASSPEGAYNEQFF. CDR3 sequence (DNA): TGTGCCAGCAGCCCAGAGGGAGCCTACAATGAGCAGTTCTTC.

The V and J genes are TRBV30 and TRBJ2-7; 11 nucleotides match TRBD2. From germline, CDR1 is GTSNPN and CDR2 SVGIG (reference sequence). Unmatched junction bases numbered 4, after V lost 0 bases and J lost 6 bases. This CDR3 has 14 residues. The CDR3 nucleotides read TGTGCCTGGAGTGTACTAGCGGGAGTTGTCGAGCAGTACTTC. It is translated as CAWSVLAGVVEQYF.

CDR3 sequence reads: CASSPPVAGGYAYEQYF. Here the CDR3 DNA reads TGTGCCAGCAGCCCCCCTGTAGCGGGAGGGTACGCCTACGAGCAGTACTTC. This sequence joins TRBV3-1 (or the pseudogene TRBV3-2) and TRBJ2-7, with 11 bases aligning to TRBD2. Germline V gene lookup returns CDR1 LGHDT and CDR2 YNNKEL (reference sequence). CDR3 length: 17 amino acids. V trimming: 4 bases; J trimming: 2 bases; junction bases outside the gene matches: 10.

The rearrangement uses TRBV28 and TRBJ2-7; 10 bases align to TRBD1. The CDR3 has 13 amino acids. V lost 7 bases, J lost 6 bases, and 6 bases stayed unmatched. The germline V gene encodes CDR1 MDHEN and CDR2 SYDVKM. The CDR3 nucleotides read TGTGCCAGCACACGACAGGGGGCGGGCGAGCAGTACTTC. Protein product: CASTRQGAGEQYF.

J is TRBJ2-2 and V is TRBV29-1; TRBD1 is a possible D gene (5 bases). Per germline, CDR1 SQVTM and CDR2 ANQGSEA. Trimming took off 3 bases at V and 0 bases at J, with 11 bases between the two ends. The CDR3 is 15 amino acids. CDR3 DNA: TGCAGCGTTGAGTTTAAGGGGTCGAACACCGGGGAGCTGTTTTTT. Translation gives CSVEFKGSNTGELFF.

This chain joins TRBV4-1 and TRBJ1-1; possible D gene TRBD1, 5 bases. V was clipped by 4 bases and J by 5 bases, with 20 bases between them. CDR3 length: 16 amino acids. Germline CDR1 reads MGHRA; CDR2 reads YSYEKL. Written as DNA, the CDR3 is TGCGCCAGCAGCCCCGTACCCCTGGGGGGAGGAACTGAAGCTTTCTTT. Protein: CASSPVPLGGGTEAFF.

This clone has only one observation. The genes are TRBV5-1 and TRBJ2-5, with TRBD1 identical over 7 bases. The V gene end was trimmed by 4 bases and the J gene end by 5 bases; junction bases not matched to a gene: 8. This CDR3 has 14 amino acids. From germline, CDR1 is SGHRS and CDR2 YFSETQ. The CDR3 coding sequence is TGCGCCAGCAGCCCGGGACAGCCGGCCGAGACCCAGTACTTC. This gives the protein CASSPGQPAETQYF.

The chain carries TRBV30 and TRBJ2-5; a possible D gene is TRBD2 (6 bases). From germline, CDR1 is GTSNPN and CDR2 SVGIG (reference sequence). The length of the CDR3 is 14 residues. V shed 8 bases and J shed 3 bases, with 19 bases lying between them. Written as DNA, the CDR3 is TGTGCCGGTCGCGAGGTAGCGGAGAAAGAGACCCAGTACTTC. Amino acids: CAGREVAEKETQYF.

The chain joins TRBV3-1 (or the pseudogene TRBV3-2) to TRBJ2-3; 10 bases align to TRBD2. With 4 bases clipped from V and 1 base from J, the junction kept 14 bases outside the gene matches. The CDR3 runs 19 residues. The V gene's germline CDR1 is LGHDT and CDR2 YNNKEL (reference sequence). The CDR3 DNA follows: TGTGCCAGCAGCCCAATAGCGGGAGGACTCCTAGGGGGCACAGATACGCAGTATTTT. Its translation: CASSPIAGGLLGGTDTQYF.

This clone was recorded once. This chain uses TRBV11-2 with TRBJ2-7; 11 bases are a match to TRBD2. The V gene end was trimmed by 6 bases and the J gene end by 7 bases; junction bases not matched to a gene: 8. The length of the CDR3 is 14 residues. The germline V gene has CDR1 SGHAT and CDR2 FQNNGV. The CDR3: CASRPTSGSIEQYF. Here the CDR3 DNA reads TGTGCCAGCAGACCTACTAGCGGGAGTATAGAGCAGTACTTC.

Remarks on this clone: The junction shows a germline mismatch at one end, possibly a read error. This rearrangement joins TRBV24-1 to TRBJ2-7; D unclear. There are 11 residues in the CDR3. Germline V gene sequence: CDR1 KGHDR, CDR2 SFDVKD. The CDR3 reads CATEDSHEQYF. In DNA, the CDR3 is TGTGCCACCGAAGACTCCCACGAGCAGTACTTC.

The gene calls are TRBV27 and TRBJ2-2; TRBD2 matches at 7 bases. Unmatched junction bases numbered 11, after V lost 5 bases and J lost 5 bases. The CDR3 contains 16 residues. Germline CDR1 reads MNHEY; CDR2 reads SMNVEV (reference sequence). The CDR3 DNA is TGTGCCAGCAGTCCCCGAGCGGGAATATCTACCGGGGAGCTGTTTTTT. Encoded protein: CASSPRAGISTGELFF.

This chain links TRBV6-1 with TRBJ1-1, with no clear D. CDR3 length: 13 residues. Trimming shortened V by 3 bases and J by 0 bases, and 5 bases separated the two germline ends. Germline-derived CDR1 and CDR2 are MNHNS and SASEGT. CDR3 bases: TGTGCCAGCAGTGATACAGTGAACACTGAAGCTTTCTTT. Amino acid sequence: CASSDTVNTEAFF.

V and J are TRBV18 and TRBJ2-2; TRBD2 might be the D (6 bases). V gave up 5 bases and J gave up 5 bases, with 21 bases separating them. This CDR3 has 17 amino acids. Germline V gene data show CDR1 as KGHSH and CDR2 as LQKENI. This chain's CDR3 is CASSNPLAVGTTGELFF. The CDR3 DNA follows: TGTGCCAGCTCAAACCCCTTGGCGGTGGGGACTACCGGGGAGCTGTTTTTT.

The chain employs TRBV19 and TRBJ1-1; 12 bases map to TRBD1. Germline lookup yields CDR1 LNHDA and CDR2 SQIVND (reference sequence). The CDR3 runs to 15 residues. V shed 5 bases and J 7 bases; nucleotides not matched to a gene: 8. The CDR3 loop is CASSSIGTGGGEAFF. DNA for the CDR3: TGTGCCAGTAGTTCCATTGGGACAGGGGGCGGTGAAGCTTTCTTT.